Shown below are 19 T cell receptor beta chains from a single sample sequenced in a study of OX40 agonist ivuxolimab in advanced cancers. Sequencing was performed with immunoSEQ multiplex PCR; in TCRdb, only in-frame clones are kept and a portion is missing. The sample has about 59,000 clones, 84% seen once. The sequencing used CD4+ or CD8+ T cells sorted from blood, collected in a trial of the OX40 agonist ivuxolimab. Source of these receptors: an adult with an advanced solid tumor such as melanoma, head and neck, liver or kidney cancer.

This clone was counted a single time. The chain is built from TRBV9 and TRBJ2-1, with D maybe TRBD2 (5 bases). Between the trimmed V and J ends, which lost 4 bases and 8 bases, there was a span of 19 bases. This CDR3 has 15 residues. CDR1 SGDLS and CDR2 YYNGEE come from the germline V gene. This CDR3 reads CASSPIRVLGDEQFF. The CDR3 DNA reads as TGTGCCAGCAGCCCAATCCGGGTCCTCGGGGATGAGCAGTTCTTC.

The chain links TRBV14 to TRBJ1-1; D unclear. CDR1 SGHDN and CDR2 FVKESK come from the germline V gene. V was shortened by 1 base and J by 1 base, with 10 bases between the two germline ends. The CDR3 is made up of 15 amino acids. This chain's CDR3 is CASSQGAQGNTEAFF. CDR3 coding DNA: TGTGCCAGCAGCCAAGGGGCCCAAGGGAACACTGAAGCTTTCTTT. The whole variable domain, remainder taken from reference TRBV14 and TRBJ1-1, is EAGVTQFPSHSVIEKGQTVTLRCDPISGHDNLYWYRRVMGKEIKFLLHFVKESKQDESGMPNNRFLAERTGGTYSTLKVQPAELEDSGVYFCASSQGAQGNTEAFFGQGTRLTVV.

This chain uses TRBV2 with TRBJ2-7; 11 bases are a match to TRBD1. V was clipped by 6 bases and J by 2 bases; unmatched bases: 3. The CDR3 spans 14 residues. Germline assignment: CDR1 SNHLY and CDR2 FYNNEI. In DNA, the CDR3 is TGTGCCAGCAGCCGGGACAGGGGGACCTACGAGCAGTACTTC. Translating it yields CASSRDRGTYEQYF.

This sequence joins TRBV5-1 and TRBJ2-7; tentative D call: TRBD2 (5 bases). Per the germline V gene, CDR1 is SGHRS and CDR2 is YFSETQ. V was cut by 0 bases and J by 4 bases, with 14 bases left in between. The CDR3 sequence is 15 residues long. Written as DNA, the CDR3 is TGCGCCAGCAGCTTGGCTTCGACTAACGCTTACGAGCAGTACTTC. This gives the protein CASSLASTNAYEQYF.

V and J are TRBV2 and TRBJ1-4, with TRBD1 as a possible D gene (6 bases). The CDR3 spans 14 residues. V shed 5 bases and J shed 7 bases, with 14 bases lying between them. In germline, CDR1 is SNHLY, CDR2 FYNNEI. CDR3 sequence (DNA): TGTGCCAGCAGTCTTAACAGGGAGGGTGAAAAACTGTTTTTT. Its protein is CASSLNREGEKLFF.

This sequence joins TRBV7-6 and TRBJ2-2; no clear D gene. V lost 4 bases to trimming and J lost 0 bases, with 6 bases between them. Germline V gene data show CDR1 as SGHVS and CDR2 as FNYEAQ. CDR3 length: 14 residues. In nucleotides, the CDR3 is TGTGCCAGCAGCTCTTTGTCGAACACCGGGGAGCTGTTTTTT. Protein sequence: CASSSLSNTGELFF.

The chain uses TRBV11-3 and TRBJ2-1, with 7 bases that match TRBD2. Germline V gene lookup returns CDR1 SGHNT and CDR2 YENEEA. J gave up 7 bases and V 0 bases, and 9 bases lay outside the gene matches. The CDR3 consists of 16 residues. CDR3 amino acids: CASSLEFGMGGNEQFF. DNA for the CDR3: TGTGCCAGCAGCTTAGAGTTCGGGATGGGAGGGAATGAGCAGTTCTTC.

V and J are TRBV11-1 and TRBJ2-7; no clear D gene. Deletions cut 1 base from V and 0 bases from J, with 7 bases between. The CDR3 runs to 14 residues. Germline V CDR1 and CDR2: SGHAT, FQDESV (reference sequence). The CDR3 protein is CASSLGRNSYEQYF. CDR3 coding DNA: TGTGCCAGCAGCTTAGGAAGAAACTCCTACGAGCAGTACTTC.

This chain joins TRBV19 and TRBJ2-1; no clear D gene. Germline V lookup: CDR1 LNHDA, CDR2 SQIVND (reference sequence). The CDR3 is 13 amino acids. The V end lost 2 bases, the J end lost 5 bases, and 7 bases lay between the germline ends. The CDR3 sequence is CASSIFQDNEQFF. The DNA for the CDR3 is TGTGCCAGTAGTATATTTCAGGACAATGAGCAGTTCTTC. Full variable domain (missing parts from reference TRBV19 and TRBJ2-1): DGGITQSPKYLFRKEGQNVTLSCEQNLNHDAMYWYRQDPGQGLRLIYYSQIVNDFQKGDIAEGYSVSREKKESFPLTVTSAQKNPTAFYLCASSIFQDNEQFFGPGTRLTVL.

This sequence joins TRBV29-1 and TRBJ2-3; 8 bases align to TRBD1. Germline values: CDR1 SQVTM, CDR2 ANQGSEA. The CDR3 has 14 amino acids. The CDR3 loop reads CTTEDQGATDTQYF. Here the CDR3 DNA reads TGCACCACCGAGGACCAGGGGGCAACAGATACGCAGTATTTT.

The chain links TRBV4-1 to TRBJ1-2; perhaps TRBD1 as D (6 bases). The germline V gene has CDR1 MGHRA and CDR2 YSYEKL. The length of the CDR3 is 16 residues. V was cut by 3 bases and J by 2 bases, with 16 bases left in between. CDR3 sequence (DNA): TGCGCCAGCAGCCAGAGGGGGGGGACTCTCAACTATGGCTACACCTTC. Amino acid sequence: CASSQRGGTLNYGYTF.

The chain couples TRBV11-3 to TRBJ1-1; D is undetermined. Germline CDR1 is SGHNT and CDR2 is YENEEA. CDR3 length: 13 residues. The V end lost 1 base, the J end lost 4 bases, and 7 bases lay between the germline ends. The CDR3 DNA is TGTGCCAGCAGCTTAGTCCGGGGCACTGAAGCTTTCTTT. Its protein product is CASSLVRGTEAFF.

The chain is built from TRBV7-2 and TRBJ1-1, with 7 bases identical to TRBD1. With 4 bases clipped from V and 0 bases from J, the junction kept 2 bases outside the gene matches. Germline V gene data show CDR1 as SGHTA and CDR2 as FQGNSA. The CDR3 contains 14 residues. The CDR3 protein is CASSWGQMNTEAFF. CDR3 sequence (DNA): TGTGCCAGCAGCTGGGGACAGATGAACACTGAAGCTTTCTTT.

This chain connects TRBV9 to TRBJ1-2, with D tentatively TRBD1 (6 bases). The CDR3 runs to 16 residues. The germline V gene has CDR1 SGDLS and CDR2 YYNGEE. V was shortened by 7 bases and J by 7 bases, with 26 bases between the two germline ends. The CDR3 DNA sequence: TGTGCCAGCGACCGAGGGGGAGGGGCTCTTCCGTCTGGCTACACCTTC. Protein sequence: CASDRGGGALPSGYTF.

This chain uses TRBV4-3 with TRBJ2-2; D unresolved. The germline V and J ends were trimmed by 5 bases and 0 bases, with 10 bases remaining between them. Germline CDR1 LGHNA, CDR2 YSLEER. CDR3 length: 15 residues. CDR3 DNA: TGCGCCAGCAGCTACACGGTGGCGAACACCGGGGAGCTGTTTTTT. Translation gives CASSYTVANTGELFF.

This clone was picked up one time. This rearrangement joins TRBV7-3 to TRBJ2-3, with 8 bases fitting TRBD1. This CDR3 is built from 15 residues. V lost 0 bases and J lost 1; bases outside the gene matches: 0. Germline CDR1 is SGHTA and CDR2 is FQGTGA. This CDR3 is CASSLTGQGTDTQYF. In nucleotides, the CDR3 is TGTGCCAGCAGCTTAACGGGACAGGGCACAGATACGCAGTATTTT.

The chain links TRBV28 to TRBJ1-1, with 8 positions matching TRBD1. The CDR3 sequence is 15 residues long. Germline V gene lookup returns CDR1 MDHEN and CDR2 SYDVKM. V lost 3 bases, J lost 1 base, and 4 bases stayed unmatched. CDR3 bases: TGTGCCAGCAGTTTCCCAGGGGGCCCGAACACTGAAGCTTTCTTT. Protein sequence: CASSFPGGPNTEAFF.

The chain joins TRBV18 to TRBJ1-1; 8 bases align to TRBD1. The CDR3 is made up of 13 amino acids. Trimming at V came to 7 bases and at J to 4 bases, leaving 5 bases not matched to a gene. Germline CDR1 reads KGHSH; CDR2 reads LQKENI. As DNA, the CDR3 is TGTGCCAGCTTTTTAACAGGGGGCACTGAAGCTTTCTTT. Amino acids: CASFLTGGTEAFF.

This clone was recorded only once. The rearrangement joins TRBV2 to TRBJ2-3; 11 bases align to TRBD2. The CDR3 has 14 amino acids. V lost 8 bases, J lost 6 bases, and 7 bases stayed unmatched. Looked up from germline, CDR1 is SNHLY and CDR2 is FYNNEI. CDR3 sequence reads: CASSIAGGRDTQYF. DNA of the CDR3: TGTGCCAGCTCCATAGCGGGGGGGAGGGATACGCAGTATTTT.